This T cell receptor (beta chain) was captured by sequencing in a study of long-term antiretroviral therapy in people with HIV. Of note for this clone: What it binds is not known.

V dropped 5 bases and J dropped 4 bases, with 9 bases sitting between them. This CDR3 comprises 13 residues. The germline gives CDR1 MNHEY, CDR2 SVGAGI. Findings and caveats of the study: Investigators report no available data on ART adherence, viral resistance or therapy changes. Clones expanded before ART dominated the repertoire at all time points.

Version v3.0 of the immunoSEQ assay ran at survey level. The data were produced by immunoSEQ multiplex PCR, yet TCRdb's version contains in-frame clones alone and is incomplete. The sample includes approximately 29,000 clones, about 94% of them seen just once. Before they underwent DNA extraction, samples held about 1-10 million cryopreserved PBMC. The clonotype was recovered from a middle-aged man with HIV. The V and J genes are TRBV6-5 and TRBJ1-5; D gene unclear. The specimen was unsorted PBMCs, collected 6.2 years after starting antiretroviral therapy. CDR3: CASSEVGNQPQHF. The CDR3, as DNA: TGTGCCAGCAGTGAAGTAGGTAATCAGCCCCAGCATTTT.